The 22 T cell receptor beta chains below were found in one sample sequenced in a study of blood T cell repertoires in COVID-19. Measured with immunoSEQ multiplex PCR; TCRdb has only the in-frame clones, and not every one. The sample has 150,000 to 200,000 clones; approximately 89% are singletons. What was sequenced was PBMCs or T cells enriched from blood (not recorded which). The receptors were sampled from a woman under 30 who had recovered from COVID-19.

The CDR3: CASSLGSRQSNEKLFF. In DNA form, the CDR3 reads TGTGCCAGCAGCTTAGGATCCAGACAGAGTAATGAAAAACTGTTTTTT. The chain carries TRBV4-2 and TRBJ1-4; possibly TRBD1 for D (5 bases). The CDR3 length is 16 residues. Trimming left V 5 bases short and J 4 bases short, with 17 bases between. From germline, CDR1 is LGHNA and CDR2 YNFKEQ.

The V call is TRBV27, the J call TRBJ1-2, with a tentative D call TRBD1 (5 bases). Trimming stripped 6 bases from V and 8 bases from J, with 22 bases between. Germline lookup yields CDR1 MNHEY and CDR2 SMNVEV (reference sequence). This CDR3 is 15 amino acids long. This CDR3 is CASRLLSQDPRGYTF. The CDR3 coding sequence is TGTGCCAGCAGACTACTATCACAGGACCCCCGGGGCTACACCTTC.

V and J are TRBV28 and TRBJ1-2; TRBD1 is a possible D gene (5 bases). The CDR3 covers 13 residues. CDR1 is MDHEN, CDR2 SYDVKM, per germline. With 2 bases removed from V and 7 bases from J, the gap between germline ends came to 11 bases. The DNA for the CDR3 is TGTGCCAGCAGTTTACCCCGACAGTTTGGCTACACCTTC. Its protein product is CASSLPRQFGYTF.

This clone was observed a handful of times. The rearrangement links TRBV28 to TRBJ1-5; TRBD1 aligns across 9 bases. The CDR3 length is 16 residues. CDR1 and CDR2 from the germline V gene are MDHEN and SYDVKM. V was pared by 10 bases and J by 6 bases, with 16 bases of the junction left unmatched. The CDR3, as DNA: TGTGCCACCTCGCGGACAGGGGTATTTTTCGGTCAGCCCCAGCATTTT. Translation: CATSRTGVFFGQPQHF. The whole variable domain, remainder taken from reference TRBV28 and TRBJ1-5, is DVKVTQSSRYLVKRTGEKVFLECVQDMDHENMFWYRQDPGLGLRLIYFSYDVKMKEKGDIPEGYSVSREKKERFSLILESASTNQTSMYLCATSRTGVFFGQPQHFGDGTRLSIL.

The rearrangement links TRBV9 to TRBJ1-3; TRBD1 agrees at 9 bases. The V and J ends lost 1 base and 2 bases, in that order; junction bases with no gene match: 4. Germline V gives CDR1 SGDLS, CDR2 YYNGEE. The CDR3 sequence is 16 residues long. The CDR3, as DNA: TGTGCCAGCAGCGTATCCGGACAGGGGCCTGGAAACACCATATATTTT. Translating it yields CASSVSGQGPGNTIYF.

This chain uses TRBV11-3 with TRBJ2-2; 8 nucleotides agree with TRBD1. This CDR3 has 16 amino acids. Trimming took 0 bases from V and 7 from J; bases not matched to a gene: 7. In germline, CDR1 is SGHNT, CDR2 YENEEA. Here the CDR3 reads CASSLEAGTGGGELFF. The CDR3 DNA is TGTGCCAGCAGCTTAGAAGCCGGGACAGGAGGCGGGGAGCTGTTTTTT.

V gene TRBV19 combines with J gene TRBJ2-5; possible D gene TRBD1, 5 bases. V was trimmed by 6 bases and J by 5 bases, leaving 16 bases between them. The CDR3 has 14 residues. Germline V gene data show CDR1 as LNHDA and CDR2 as SQIVND (reference sequence). The CDR3 region is CASSLIGVGETQYF. The DNA for the CDR3 is TGTGCCAGTAGCTTGATAGGGGTTGGGGAGACCCAGTACTTC.

The chain joins TRBV7-9 to TRBJ2-7, with 7 nucleotides matching TRBD1. The CDR3 length is 15 residues. The germline V gene encodes CDR1 SEHNR and CDR2 FQNEAQ (reference sequence). V was clipped by 4 bases and J by 2 bases; unmatched bases: 8. The CDR3 protein is CASSWTGSTPYEQYF. Written as DNA, the CDR3 is TGTGCCAGCAGCTGGACAGGCAGCACCCCCTACGAGCAGTACTTC.

The chain carries TRBV5-1 and TRBJ1-1; TRBD1 is a possible D gene (6 bases). Deletions cut 5 bases from V and 3 bases from J, with 14 bases between. CDR1 and CDR2 from the germline V gene are SGHRS and YFSETQ. This CDR3 contains 14 residues. The CDR3 region has the DNA TGCGCCAGCAGTTGGGACCCAGGGGACACTGAAGCTTTCTTT. This translates into CASSWDPGDTEAFF.

The rearrangement uses TRBV5-1 and TRBJ2-1, with a weak D call TRBD2 (5 bases). With 8 bases removed from V and 0 bases from J, the gap between germline ends came to 15 bases. In germline, CDR1 is SGHRS, CDR2 YFSETQ. This CDR3 spans 15 amino acids. The CDR3 sequence: CASRESGSSYNEQFF. CDR3 sequence (DNA): TGCGCCAGTAGGGAGTCTGGGAGCTCCTACAATGAGCAGTTCTTC.

This sequence joins TRBV27 and TRBJ1-6; 8 bases are shared with TRBD1. J was trimmed by 8 bases and V by 5 bases; bases with no gene match: 2. In germline, CDR1 is MNHEY, CDR2 SMNVEV (reference sequence). This CDR3 is 13 amino acids long. The CDR3 reads CASSRDRYSPLHF. The CDR3 DNA sequence: TGTGCCAGCAGTCGGGACAGGTATTCACCCCTCCACTTT.

As DNA, the CDR3 is TGTGCCAGTAAAGGACAGGGCGATAGCAATCAGCCCCAGCATTTT. Amino acid sequence: CASKGQGDSNQPQHF. J is TRBJ1-5 and V is TRBV19; TRBD1 matches at 8 bases. Germline values: CDR1 LNHDA, CDR2 SQIVND (reference sequence). The CDR3 has 15 amino acids. V dropped 7 bases and J dropped 0; count of bases not matched to a gene: 5. The whole variable domain, remainder taken from reference TRBV19 and TRBJ1-5, is DGGITQSPKYLFRKEGQNVTLSCEQNLNHDAMYWYRQDPGQGLRLIYYSQIVNDFQKGDIAEGYSVSREKKESFPLTVTSAQKNPTAFYLCASKGQGDSNQPQHFGDGTRLSIL.

The chain uses TRBV5-5 and TRBJ2-1, with D tentatively TRBD1 (6 bases). V was pared by 4 bases and J by 8 bases, with 19 bases between. Germline V lookup: CDR1 SGHKS, CDR2 YYEKEE (reference sequence). This CDR3 comprises 15 residues. CDR3 nucleotides: TGTGCCAGCAGCCGCTACCCTGAGGGGGTGTATGAGCAGTTCTTC. It codes for CASSRYPEGVYEQFF.

The table lists this clone with a count of one. The chain is built from TRBV27 and TRBJ2-7; D perhaps matches TRBD1 (6 bases). The CDR3 totals 12 residues. CDR1 is MNHEY and CDR2 is SMNVEV in the germline V gene (reference sequence). V lost 6 bases to trimming and J lost 7 bases, with 13 bases between them. This CDR3 is CASSTGPWEQYF. DNA for the CDR3: TGTGCCAGCAGCACAGGGCCGTGGGAGCAGTACTTC.

The V and J genes are TRBV28 and TRBJ2-3, with TRBD2 identical over 7 bases. The CDR3 sequence is 15 residues long. J lost 3 bases, V lost 1 base, and 4 bases had no gene match. Germline lookup yields CDR1 MDHEN and CDR2 SYDVKM. DNA for the CDR3: TGTGCCAGCAGTTTATTGGGGGGGTCTACAGATACGCAGTATTTT. As protein: CASSLLGGSTDTQYF.

The chain carries TRBV19 and TRBJ1-4; tentative D call: TRBD1 (6 bases). CDR3 length equals 15 residues. The germline CDR1 and CDR2 sequences are LNHDA and SQIVND (reference sequence). V was trimmed by 6 bases and J by 5 bases, leaving 16 bases between them. The CDR3 DNA is TGTGCCAGTAGGTTACAGGGCTTGGGGAATGAAAAACTGTTTTTT. Protein product: CASRLQGLGNEKLFF.

The rearrangement uses TRBV7-3 and TRBJ2-2, with D hard to call. Trimming took off 5 bases at V and 4 bases at J, with 8 bases between the two ends. Germline V gene sequence: CDR1 SGHTA, CDR2 FQGTGA. CDR3 length: 13 residues. The CDR3 DNA follows: TGTGCCAGCAGCCTTGAGTCCACCGGGGAGCTGTTTTTT. This encodes CASSLESTGELFF.

The chain joins TRBV10-1 to TRBJ1-6; D uncertain. Trimming removed 4 bases at V and 7 bases at J, with 11 bases between. The CDR3 runs 14 residues. Germline CDR1 is WNHNN and CDR2 is SYGVQD (reference sequence). In nucleotides, the CDR3 is TGCGCCAGCAGTGCAGGCAGTAAGAATTCACCCCTCCACTTT. Encoded protein: CASSAGSKNSPLHF.

The chain is built from TRBV10-3 and TRBJ1-4; D unresolved. Germline V gene data show CDR1 as ENHRY and CDR2 as SYGVKD. With 2 bases removed from V and 8 bases from J, the gap between germline ends came to 12 bases. The CDR3 spans 14 residues. The CDR3 coding sequence is TGTGCCATCAGTGAGCCGAGCGAAGGCGAAAAACTGTTTTTT. As protein: CAISEPSEGEKLFF.

The rearrangement links TRBV19 to TRBJ2-3; 8 bases line up with TRBD2. V lost 5 bases to trimming and J lost 1 base; unmatched junction nucleotides: 5. The germline gives CDR1 LNHDA, CDR2 SQIVND (reference sequence). The CDR3 has 15 residues. The CDR3 nucleotides read TGTGCCAGTAGTCTACAAGCGGGAGGCACAGATACGCAGTATTTT. As protein: CASSLQAGGTDTQYF.

This chain joins TRBV28 and TRBJ2-7; 7 nucleotides line up with TRBD1. CDR3 length: 12 residues. Germline V CDR1 and CDR2: MDHEN, SYDVKM. The ends lost 8 bases at V and 2 bases at J; junction bases unmatched: 3. The CDR3 DNA follows: TGTGCCAGCTTACAGGGGACCTACGAGCAGTACTTC. It yields the protein CASLQGTYEQYF.

The rearrangement joins TRBV11-3 to TRBJ1-4; TRBD1 aligns across 7 bases. From germline, CDR1 is SGHNT and CDR2 YENEEA. This CDR3 comprises 16 residues. V lost 7 bases and J lost 3; bases outside the gene matches: 11. The CDR3 DNA reads as TGTGCCAGCACCTGGGGAACGGGACAGCCTAATGAAAAACTGTTTTTT. It codes for CASTWGTGQPNEKLFF. The variable domain in full, with the rest retrieved from reference TRBV11-3 and TRBJ1-4, is EAGVVQSPRYKIIEKKQPVAFWCNPISGHNTLYWYLQNLGQGPELLIRYENEEAVDDSQLPKDRFSAERLKGVDSTLKIQPAELGDSAVYLCASTWGTGQPNEKLFFGSGTQLSVL.